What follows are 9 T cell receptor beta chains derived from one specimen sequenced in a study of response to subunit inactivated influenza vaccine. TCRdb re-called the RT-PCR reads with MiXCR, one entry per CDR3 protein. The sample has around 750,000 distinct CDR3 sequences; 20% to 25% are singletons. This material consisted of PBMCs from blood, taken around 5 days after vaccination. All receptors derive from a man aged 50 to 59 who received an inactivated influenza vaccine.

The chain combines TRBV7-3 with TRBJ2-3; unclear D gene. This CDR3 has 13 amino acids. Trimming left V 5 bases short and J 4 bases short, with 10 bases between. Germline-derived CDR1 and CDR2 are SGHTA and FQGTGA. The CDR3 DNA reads TGTGCCAGCAGCGGTATAGTCGCAGATACGCAGTATTTT. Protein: CASSGIVADTQYF.

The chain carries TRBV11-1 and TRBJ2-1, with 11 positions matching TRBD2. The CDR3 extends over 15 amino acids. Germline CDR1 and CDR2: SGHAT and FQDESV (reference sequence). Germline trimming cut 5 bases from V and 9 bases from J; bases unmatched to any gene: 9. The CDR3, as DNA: TGTGCCAGCAGCCCCATAGCGGGAGGGGGAGGTGAGCAGTTCTTC. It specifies CASSPIAGGGGEQFF.

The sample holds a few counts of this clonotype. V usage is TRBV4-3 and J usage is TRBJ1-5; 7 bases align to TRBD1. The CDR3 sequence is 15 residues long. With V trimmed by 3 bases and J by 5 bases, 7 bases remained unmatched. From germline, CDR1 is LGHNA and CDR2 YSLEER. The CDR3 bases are TGCGCCAGCAGCCAGGCCACCGGGACAGATCAGCCCCAGCATTTT. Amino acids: CASSQATGTDQPQHF.

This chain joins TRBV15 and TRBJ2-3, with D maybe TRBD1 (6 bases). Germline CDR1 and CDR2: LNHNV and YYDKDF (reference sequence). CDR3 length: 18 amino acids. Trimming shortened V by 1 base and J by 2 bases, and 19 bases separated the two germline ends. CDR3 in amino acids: CATSRVTLGQRTTDTQYF. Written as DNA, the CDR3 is TGTGCCACCAGCAGAGTTACGCTCGGACAGCGAACCACAGATACGCAGTATTTT.

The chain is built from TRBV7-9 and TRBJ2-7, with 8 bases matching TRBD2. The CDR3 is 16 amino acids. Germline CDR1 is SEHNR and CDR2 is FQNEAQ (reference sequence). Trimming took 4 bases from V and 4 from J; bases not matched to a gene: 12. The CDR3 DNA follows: TGTGCCAGCAGCTCCCCCGCCGCGGGAGGTAGATACGAGCAGTACTTC. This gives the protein CASSSPAAGGRYEQYF.

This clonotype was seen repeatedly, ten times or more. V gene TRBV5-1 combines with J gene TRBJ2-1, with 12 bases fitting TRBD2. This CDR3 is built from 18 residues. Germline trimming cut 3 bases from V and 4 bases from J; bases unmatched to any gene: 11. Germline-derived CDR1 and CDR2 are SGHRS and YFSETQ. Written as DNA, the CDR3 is TGCGCCAGCAGCTCACTAGCGGGGGGTTCTATGAGATACAATGAGCAGTTCTTC. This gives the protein CASSSLAGGSMRYNEQFF.

In DNA form, the CDR3 reads TGCAGTGCTAGAGAGACAGGGGGCATTCAGCCCCAGCATTTT. It specifies CSARETGGIQPQHF. J is TRBJ1-5 and V is TRBV20-1, with 10 bases aligning to TRBD1. The germline V gene encodes CDR1 DFQATT and CDR2 SNEGSKA (reference sequence). V was pared by 0 bases and J by 6 bases, with 2 bases of the junction left unmatched. The CDR3 consists of 14 residues.

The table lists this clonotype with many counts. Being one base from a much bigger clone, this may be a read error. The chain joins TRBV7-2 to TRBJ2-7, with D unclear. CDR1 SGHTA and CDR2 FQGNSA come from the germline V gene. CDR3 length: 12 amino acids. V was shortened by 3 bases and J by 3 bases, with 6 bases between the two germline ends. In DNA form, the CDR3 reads TGTGCCAGCAGCTTTGTAGGCTACGAGCAGTACTTC. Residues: CASSFVGYEQYF.

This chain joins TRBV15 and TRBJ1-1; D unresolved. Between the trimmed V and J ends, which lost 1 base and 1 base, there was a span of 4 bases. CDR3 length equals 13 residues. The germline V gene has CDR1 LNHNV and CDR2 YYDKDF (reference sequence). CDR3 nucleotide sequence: TGTGCCACCAGCAGAGCATCGAACACTGAAGCTTTCTTT. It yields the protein CATSRASNTEAFF. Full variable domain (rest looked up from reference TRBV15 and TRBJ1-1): DAMVIQNPRYQVTQFGKPVTLSCSQTLNHNVMYWYQQKSSQAPKLLFHYYDKDFNNEADTPDNFQSRRPNTSFCFLDIRSPGLGDTAMYLCATSRASNTEAFFGQGTRLTVV.